These T cell receptor beta chains were read from a single sample in a study of vaccination and CD4 T cells after COVID-19. What these receptors recognize is not known. TCRdb recomputed calls from the PCR reads with MiXCR, one row per CDR3 protein. The sample gives about 27,000 distinct CDR3 sequences, approximately 62% of which show up once; roughly a sixth is in the top ten. Source: CD4+ T cells from blood, cultured in vitro, taken after SARS-CoV-2 vaccination. These TCRs come from a human donor who received a COVID-19 vaccine. CDR3s include the opening cysteine and the closing phenylalanine or tryptophan. D genes are given only for firm matches.

J gene	D gene	CDR3 length	V gene	CDR3 protein
TRBJ1-4	TRBD1	15	TRBV28	CASSSRDRGNEKLFF
TRBJ1-1	TRBD1	13	TRBV20-1	CSQRTGVGTEAFF
TRBJ2-1	TRBD2	16	TRBV11-3	CASSLDFGGAYNEQFF
TRBJ1-3	.	15	TRBV12-3/TRBV12-4	CASRRDDWRRNTIYF
TRBJ2-1	TRBD2	15	TRBV25-1	CASSVSGGANNEQFF
TRBJ2-3	TRBD2	14	TRBV20-1	CSASSSGGTDTQYF
TRBJ2-2	.	10	TRBV29-1	CSVRTGELFF
TRBJ1-4	.	14	TRBV5-4	CASSLAQTNEKLFF
TRBJ2-7	.	15	TRBV20-1	CSAFPGRYIPGEQYF
TRBJ2-3	.	14	TRBV7-3	CASSLGLPADTQYF
TRBJ1-5	.	14	TRBV6-1	CASSEQTYNQPQHF
TRBJ2-7	.	14	TRBV24-1	CATSDPAVSYEQYF
TRBJ1-5	TRBD1	14	TRBV5-5	CASSGGTGDRSQHF
TRBJ2-7	.	17	TRBV5-1	CASSLWATAGGIYEQYF
TRBJ1-1	.	14	TRBV19	CASSMSFMNTEAFF
TRBJ2-3	TRBD2	14	TRBV20-1	CSAILAGLTDTQYF
TRBJ2-2	TRBD2	17	TRBV20-1	CSAERLAGDANTGELFF
TRBJ1-1	.	14	TRBV1	CTSSSDRGWAEAFF
TRBJ2-2	.	15	TRBV7-8	CASRTGLSNTGELFF
TRBJ1-1	.	15	TRBV11-3	CASSFRLQGYMEAFF
TRBJ2-7	.	13	TRBV5-1	CASSLIPGYEQYF
TRBJ1-5	TRBD1	14	TRBV15	CATSVGGFGQPQHF
TRBJ1-1	TRBD1	13	TRBV10-3	CAISNRGNTEAFF
TRBJ1-2	.	14	TRBV7-8	CASSSLPQGAGYTF
TRBJ1-2	TRBD1	16	TRBV11-2	CASSLEWRRGRGGYTF
TRBJ1-1	TRBD1	13	TRBV5-4	CASSLSGGNQAFF
TRBJ1-2	.	14	TRBV7-9	CASSLASGNGGYTF
TRBJ2-2	.	16	TRBV20-1	CSARDWGGGGTGELFF
TRBJ1-5	.	15	TRBV7-9	CASSLEGRGFQPQHF
TRBJ2-1	TRBD2	17	TRBV5-1	CASSLQRLAGTVNEQFF
TRBJ2-5	TRBD2	15	TRBV12-3/TRBV12-4	CASSPSGGVGETQYF
TRBJ2-7	TRBD1	13	TRBV20-1	CSAPRQGGNEQYF